These 9 T cell receptor beta chains were all obtained from the same sample, sequenced in a study of shared clonotypes between healthy human individuals (dated by TCRdb to about 2020). The library was built by means of the immunoSEQ multiplex PCR assay. Not all clones reach the TCRdb copy of this immuneACCESS table, which keeps in-frame sequences only. Checked studies attribute under half of the gap to unresolved V genes and leave the rest unexplained. This sample is represented by hundreds of thousands of clones; about 74% of them were singletons. The ten largest clonotypes hold 12% of the sample. Sample: PBMCs. These receptor sequences come from a woman in her forties in good health. Some clones in this sample may be carry-over from other donors' samples.

This clone was counted once. This rearrangement joins TRBV4-3 to TRBJ1-2; D perhaps matches TRBD1 (5 bases). V was cut by 5 bases and J by 1 base, with 11 bases left in between. Germline CDR1 reads LGHNA; CDR2 reads YSLEER. This CDR3 region has 14 residues. The CDR3 region is CASSLGTNNYGYTF. CDR3 sequence (DNA): TGCGCCAGCAGCTTAGGGACCAATAACTATGGCTACACCTTC.

This chain joins TRBV19 and TRBJ2-7; TRBD2 matches 8 bases. This CDR3 has 13 residues. Germline V CDR1 and CDR2: LNHDA, SQIVND (reference sequence). After removal of 5 bases from V and 2 bases from J, the junction contained 2 bases not matched to a gene. CDR3 residues: CASSREGAYEQYF. CDR3 nucleotides: TGTGCCAGTAGTCGGGAGGGGGCCTACGAGCAGTACTTC. Full variable domain (missing parts from reference TRBV19 and TRBJ2-7): DGGITQSPKYLFRKEGQNVTLSCEQNLNHDAMYWYRQDPGQGLRLIYYSQIVNDFQKGDIAEGYSVSREKKESFPLTVTSAQKNPTAFYLCASSREGAYEQYFGPGTRLTVT.

This chain uses TRBV18 with TRBJ2-1; D call uncertain. V was pared by 6 bases and J by 6 bases, with 12 bases between. CDR1 is KGHSH, CDR2 LQKENI, per germline. The CDR3 totals 13 residues. DNA of the CDR3: TGTGCCAGCTCGCGAGAGGTATCCAATGAGCAGTTCTTC. Residues: CASSREVSNEQFF.

In this sample, this clone turned up once. The CDR3 sequence is CASSLTRVGAKLFF. The CDR3 DNA sequence: TGTGCCAGCAGTTTAACCAGGGTTGGGGCAAAACTGTTTTTT. V and J are TRBV28 and TRBJ1-4, with a tentative D call TRBD1 (5 bases). The CDR3 runs to 14 residues. Trimming removed 2 bases from V and 10 bases from J, with 14 bases in between. Germline loops: CDR1 MDHEN, CDR2 SYDVKM.

The J gene is TRBJ2-1, the V gene TRBV10-3, with D possibly matching TRBD2 (6 bases). CDR1 ENHRY and CDR2 SYGVKD come from the germline V gene. The length of the CDR3 is 12 residues. Trimming cost V 11 bases and J 12 bases, with 20 bases left between them. The CDR3 region is CAARGTATGQFF. The DNA of the CDR3 is TGTGCCGCCCGGGGGACGGCGACTGGGCAGTTCTTC.

About this clone: A much larger clone differs by one base, so this may be a read error. This chain links TRBV28 with TRBJ1-1, with TRBD1 identical over 8 bases. The CDR3 length is 15 residues. Germline CDR1 and CDR2: MDHEN and SYDVKM. The CDR3 is CTTRGGTGWNTEAFF. CDR3 bases: TGTACTACAAGGGGGGGGACAGGCTGGAACACTGAAGCTTTCTTT. Full variable domain (missing parts from reference TRBV28 and TRBJ1-1): DVKVTQSSRYLVKRTGEKVFLECVQDMDHENMFWYRQDPGLGLRLIYFSYDVKMKEKGDIPEGYSVSREKKERFSLILESASTNQTSMYLCTTRGGTGWNTEAFFGQGTRLTVV.

The table lists this clone with a count of one. One junction end disagrees with the germline gene, perhaps due to a read error. The chain is built from TRBV7-9 and TRBJ2-2; TRBD2 aligns across 9 bases. Germline V gene sequence: CDR1 SEHNR, CDR2 FQNEAQ (reference sequence). The CDR3 is 15 residues long. The CDR3 region has the DNA TGTGCCAGCAGCTTTCTCGCGGGAGGGGCCGGGCAGCTGTTTTTT. Protein product: CASSFLAGGAGQLFF. Full variable domain (outside the CDR3, taken from reference TRBV7-9 and TRBJ2-2): DTGVSQNPRHKITKRGQNVTFRCDPISEHNRLYWYRQTLGQGPEFLTYFQNEAQLEKSRLLSDRFSAERPKGSFSTLEIQRTEQGDSAMYLCASSFLAGGAGQLFFGEGSRLTVL.

The chain has TRBV4-1 and TRBJ2-5, with D hard to call. Between the trimmed V and J ends, which lost 0 bases and 6 bases, there was a span of 14 bases. The germline CDR1 and CDR2 sequences are MGHRA and YSYEKL. This CDR3 region has 15 residues. The CDR3 nucleotides read TGCGCCAGCAGCCAAGATTTGGGGTTTTGGAAGACCCAGTACTTC. Its translation is CASSQDLGFWKTQYF.

V is TRBV28 and J is TRBJ2-1; D is uncertain. The CDR3 sequence is 13 residues long. The V and J ends lost 6 bases and 4 bases respectively, with 10 bases between them. Germline V gene data show CDR1 as MDHEN and CDR2 as SYDVKM. The CDR3 sequence: CASSNMGYNEQFF. CDR3 coding DNA: TGTGCCAGCAGCAACATGGGGTACAATGAGCAGTTCTTC.